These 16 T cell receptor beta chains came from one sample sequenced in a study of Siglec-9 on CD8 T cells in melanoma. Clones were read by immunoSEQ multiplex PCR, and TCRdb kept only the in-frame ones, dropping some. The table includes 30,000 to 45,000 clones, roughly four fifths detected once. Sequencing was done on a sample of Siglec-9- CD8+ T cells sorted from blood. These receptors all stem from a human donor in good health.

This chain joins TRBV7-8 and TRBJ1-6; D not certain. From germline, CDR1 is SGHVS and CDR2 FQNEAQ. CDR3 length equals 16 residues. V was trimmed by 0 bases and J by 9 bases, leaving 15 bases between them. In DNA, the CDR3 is TGTGCCAGCAGCTTAGCGCGGTGGGCTGGTGGTTCACCCCTCCACTTT. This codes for CASSLARWAGGSPLHF.

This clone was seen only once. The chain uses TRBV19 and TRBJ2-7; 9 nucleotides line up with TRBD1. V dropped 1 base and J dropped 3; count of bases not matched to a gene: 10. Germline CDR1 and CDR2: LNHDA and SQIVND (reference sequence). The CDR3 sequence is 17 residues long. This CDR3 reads CASSIGFSGQGGYEQYF. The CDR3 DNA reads TGTGCCAGTAGTATAGGCTTCTCGGGACAGGGTGGCTACGAGCAGTACTTC.

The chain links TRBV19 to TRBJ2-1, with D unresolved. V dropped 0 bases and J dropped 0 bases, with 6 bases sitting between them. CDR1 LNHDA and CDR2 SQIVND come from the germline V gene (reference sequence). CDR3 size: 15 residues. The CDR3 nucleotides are TGTGCCAGTAGTATAGAGGCAGGCTCCTACAATGAGCAGTTCTTC. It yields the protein CASSIEAGSYNEQFF.

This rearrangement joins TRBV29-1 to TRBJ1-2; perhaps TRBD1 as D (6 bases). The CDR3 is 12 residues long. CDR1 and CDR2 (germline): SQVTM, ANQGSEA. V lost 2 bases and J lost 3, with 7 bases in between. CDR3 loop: CSVEQGYYGYTF. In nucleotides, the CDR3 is TGCAGCGTTGAACAGGGGTACTATGGCTACACCTTC.

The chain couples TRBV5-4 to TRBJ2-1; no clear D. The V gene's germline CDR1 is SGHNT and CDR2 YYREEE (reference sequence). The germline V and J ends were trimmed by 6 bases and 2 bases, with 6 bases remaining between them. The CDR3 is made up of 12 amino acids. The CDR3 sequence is CASTSPYNEQFF. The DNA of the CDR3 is TGTGCCAGCACTTCCCCCTACAATGAGCAGTTCTTC.

The CDR3 coding sequence is TGTGCCAGCAGCCACGACCTTGGGGACACTGAAGCTTTCTTT. Translation gives CASSHDLGDTEAFF. The chain has TRBV5-4 and TRBJ1-1; D unclear. Trimming took off 4 bases at V and 3 bases at J, with 13 bases between the two ends. The CDR3 length is 14 residues. Looked up from germline, CDR1 is SGHNT and CDR2 is YYREEE (reference sequence).

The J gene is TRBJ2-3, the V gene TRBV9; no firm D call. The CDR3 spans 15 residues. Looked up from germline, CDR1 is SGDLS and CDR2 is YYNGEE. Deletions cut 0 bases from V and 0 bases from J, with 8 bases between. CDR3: CASSVGHYSTDTQYF. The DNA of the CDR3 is TGTGCCAGCAGCGTAGGGCACTATAGCACAGATACGCAGTATTTT.

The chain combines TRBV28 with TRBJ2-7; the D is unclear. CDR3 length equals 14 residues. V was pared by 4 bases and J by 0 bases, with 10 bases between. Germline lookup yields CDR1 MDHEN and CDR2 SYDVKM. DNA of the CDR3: TGTGCCAGCAGTTACCCAGAAACCTCCTACGAGCAGTACTTC. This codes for CASSYPETSYEQYF.

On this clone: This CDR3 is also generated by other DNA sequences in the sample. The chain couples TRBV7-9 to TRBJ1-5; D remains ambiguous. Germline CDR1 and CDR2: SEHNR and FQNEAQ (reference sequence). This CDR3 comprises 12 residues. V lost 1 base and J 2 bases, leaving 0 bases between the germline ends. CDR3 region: CASSLGNQPQHF. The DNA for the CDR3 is TGTGCCAGCAGCTTAGGCAATCAGCCCCAGCATTTT.

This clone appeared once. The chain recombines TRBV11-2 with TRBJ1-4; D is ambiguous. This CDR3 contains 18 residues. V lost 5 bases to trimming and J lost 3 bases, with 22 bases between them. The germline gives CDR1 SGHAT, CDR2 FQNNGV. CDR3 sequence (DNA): TGTGCCAGCAGCCAGGCATCGGACCCCCTTAAACCTAATGAAAAACTGTTTTTT. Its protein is CASSQASDPLKPNEKLFF. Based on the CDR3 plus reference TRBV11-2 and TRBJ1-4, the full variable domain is EAGVAQSPRYKIIEKRQSVAFWCNPISGHATLYWYQQILGQGPKLLIQFQNNGVVDDSQLPKDRFSAERLKGVDSTLKIQPAKLEDSAVYLCASSQASDPLKPNEKLFFGSGTQLSVL.

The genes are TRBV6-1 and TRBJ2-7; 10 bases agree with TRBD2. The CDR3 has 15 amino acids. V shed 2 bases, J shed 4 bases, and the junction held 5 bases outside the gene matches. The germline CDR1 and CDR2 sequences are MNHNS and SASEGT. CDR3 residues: CASSELVAGGYEQYF. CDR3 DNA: TGTGCCAGCAGTGAACTGGTAGCGGGGGGTTACGAGCAGTACTTC.

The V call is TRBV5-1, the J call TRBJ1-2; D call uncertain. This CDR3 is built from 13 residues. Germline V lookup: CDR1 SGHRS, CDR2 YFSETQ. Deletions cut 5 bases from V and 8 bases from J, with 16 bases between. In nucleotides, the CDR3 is TGCGCCAGCAGGCCACCTGGATGGGGAGGCTACACCTTC. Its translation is CASRPPGWGGYTF.

This CDR3 is CASSLKGLAGSTDTQYF. CDR3 DNA: TGTGCCAGCAGCTTAAAAGGGTTAGCGGGGTCCACAGATACGCAGTATTTT. The chain is built from TRBV7-9 and TRBJ2-3; 8 bases are a match to TRBD2. Germline V gene data show CDR1 as SEHNR and CDR2 as FQNEAQ (reference sequence). There are 17 residues in the CDR3. J gave up 2 bases and V 2 bases, and 9 bases lay outside the gene matches.

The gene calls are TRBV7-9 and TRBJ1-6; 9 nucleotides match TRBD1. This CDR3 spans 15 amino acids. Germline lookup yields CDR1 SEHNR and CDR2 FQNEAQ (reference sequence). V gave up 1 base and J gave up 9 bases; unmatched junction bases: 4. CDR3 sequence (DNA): TGTGCCAGCAGCTTAGTCGGACAGGGGAGTTCACCCCTCCACTTT. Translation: CASSLVGQGSSPLHF.

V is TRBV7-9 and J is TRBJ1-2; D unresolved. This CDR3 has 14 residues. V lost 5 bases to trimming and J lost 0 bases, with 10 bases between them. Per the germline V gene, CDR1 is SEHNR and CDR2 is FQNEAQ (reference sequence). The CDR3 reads CASSLGLTNYGYTF. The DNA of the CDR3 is TGTGCCAGCAGCCTCGGACTAACTAACTATGGCTACACCTTC.

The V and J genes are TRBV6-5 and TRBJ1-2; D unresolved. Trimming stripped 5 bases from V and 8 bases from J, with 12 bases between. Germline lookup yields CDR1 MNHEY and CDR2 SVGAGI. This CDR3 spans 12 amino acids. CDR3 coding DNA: TGTGCCAGCAGTCCGTCCGTTGGAGGCTACACCTTC. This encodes CASSPSVGGYTF.